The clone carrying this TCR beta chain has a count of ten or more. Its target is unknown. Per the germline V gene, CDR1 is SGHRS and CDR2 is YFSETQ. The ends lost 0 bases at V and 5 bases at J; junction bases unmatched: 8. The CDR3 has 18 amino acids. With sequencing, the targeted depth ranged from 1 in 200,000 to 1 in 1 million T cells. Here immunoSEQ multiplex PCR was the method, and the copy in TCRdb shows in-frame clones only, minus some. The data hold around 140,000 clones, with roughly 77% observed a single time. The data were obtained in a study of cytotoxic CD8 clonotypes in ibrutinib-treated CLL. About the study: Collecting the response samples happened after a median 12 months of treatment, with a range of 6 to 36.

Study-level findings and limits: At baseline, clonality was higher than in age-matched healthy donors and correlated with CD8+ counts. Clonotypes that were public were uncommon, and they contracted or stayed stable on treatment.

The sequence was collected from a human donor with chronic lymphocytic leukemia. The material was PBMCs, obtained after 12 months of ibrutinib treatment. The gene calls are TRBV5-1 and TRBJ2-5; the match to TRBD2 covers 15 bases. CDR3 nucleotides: TGCGCCAGCAGCTTGGAGTGGACTAGCGGGAGGGCTGGGGAGACCCAGTACTTC. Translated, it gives CASSLEWTSGRAGETQYF.